Below are 20 T cell receptor beta chains sequenced from a single sample in a study of blood T cell repertoires in COVID-19. Profiled with immunoSEQ multiplex PCR; TCRdb holds only in-frame clones, not every one. The data show 410,000 or so clones, about 88% seen once. The source material was peripheral blood. Every receptor here comes from a woman between 40 and 50 years old with COVID-19, enrolled during active disease.

The chain combines TRBV28 with TRBJ1-6, with 9 bases aligning to TRBD1. The junction had 2 bases not matched to a gene; V was cut back by 2 bases and J by 0 bases. The germline V gene encodes CDR1 MDHEN and CDR2 SYDVKM. This CDR3 contains 17 residues. CDR3 DNA sequence: TGTGCCAGCAGTTTAGGGACAGGGAGCTCCTATAATTCACCCCTCCACTTT. Its protein is CASSLGTGSSYNSPLHF.

The chain employs TRBV15 and TRBJ2-3; perhaps TRBD1 as D (5 bases). The CDR3 consists of 14 residues. CDR1 and CDR2 (germline): LNHNV, YYDKDF (reference sequence). Deletions cut 8 bases from V and 0 bases from J, with 12 bases between. CDR3 region: CATLGQRSTDTQYF. In nucleotides, the CDR3 is TGTGCCACCCTTGGACAAAGGAGCACAGATACGCAGTATTTT.

CDR3 nucleotides: TGTGCCAGTAGTATTTCCAGGGCGGCCACCGGGGAGCTGTTTTTT. Residues: CASSISRAATGELFF. J is TRBJ2-2 and V is TRBV19, with D tentatively TRBD1 (5 bases). Deletions cut 3 bases from V and 4 bases from J, with 12 bases between. This CDR3 is built from 15 residues. Germline V gene data show CDR1 as LNHDA and CDR2 as SQIVND (reference sequence).

This chain connects TRBV5-1 to TRBJ2-5; D possibly corresponds to TRBD2 (6 bases). The germline V gene encodes CDR1 SGHRS and CDR2 YFSETQ. Trimming removed 4 bases at V and 0 bases at J, with 16 bases between. The CDR3 sequence is 16 residues long. CDR3 region: CASSLGTLPYQETQYF. CDR3 nucleotide sequence: TGCGCCAGCAGCCTCGGGACTCTCCCGTACCAAGAGACCCAGTACTTC.

This clone was detected once. This chain links TRBV4-3 with TRBJ2-3, with 7 bases matching TRBD1. The junction had 8 bases not matched to a gene; V was cut back by 5 bases and J by 0 bases. The CDR3 contains 16 residues. Per germline, CDR1 LGHNA and CDR2 YSLEER. The CDR3 loop reads CASSYRQGLSTDTQYF. In DNA, the CDR3 is TGCGCCAGCAGCTACCGACAGGGCCTTAGCACAGATACGCAGTATTTT.

The chain recombines TRBV5-6 with TRBJ2-1; 7 nucleotides agree with TRBD2. The CDR3 runs to 14 residues. The germline V gene has CDR1 SGHDT and CDR2 YYEEEE. With 6 bases clipped from V and 6 bases from J, the junction kept 9 bases outside the gene matches. Written as DNA, the CDR3 is TGTGCCAGCAACACAGCGGGAAAGGTCAATGAGCAGTTCTTC. Its translation is CASNTAGKVNEQFF.

The CDR3 protein is CASSLTGYGISPLHF. DNA for the CDR3: TGTGCCAGCAGTTTAACGGGATATGGGATATCACCCCTCCACTTT. This chain joins TRBV6-5 and TRBJ1-6; no clear D. Trimming cost V 4 bases and J 10 bases, with 17 bases left between them. CDR1 is MNHEY, CDR2 SVGAGI, per germline. This CDR3 spans 15 amino acids.

The chain employs TRBV7-3 and TRBJ2-2; 8 bases agree with TRBD2. J was trimmed by 6 bases and V by 1 base; bases with no gene match: 13. This CDR3 is 18 amino acids long. Germline values: CDR1 SGHTA, CDR2 FQGTGA. The CDR3 is CASSLMSLGAGASGELFF. DNA for the CDR3: TGTGCCAGCAGCTTAATGTCTTTGGGAGCGGGAGCATCCGGGGAGCTGTTTTTT.

The rearrangement links TRBV6-1 to TRBJ1-2; perhaps TRBD1 as D (6 bases). The CDR3 is 15 residues long. Germline values: CDR1 MNHNS, CDR2 SASEGT. V dropped 1 base and J dropped 4 bases, with 13 bases sitting between them. The CDR3 DNA reads as TGTGCCAGCAGTGAAGGTGGGGGAGGGGGCTATGGCTACACCTTC. This codes for CASSEGGGGGYGYTF.

J is TRBJ1-4 and V is TRBV15; TRBD1 agrees at 10 bases. This CDR3 has 15 residues. Germline lookup yields CDR1 LNHNV and CDR2 YYDKDF (reference sequence). Trimming at V came to 4 bases and at J to 7 bases, leaving 6 bases not matched to a gene. This CDR3 reads CATSKGQGEFEKLFF. CDR3 bases: TGTGCCACCAGCAAAGGACAGGGGGAATTTGAAAAACTGTTTTTT. The variable domain in full, completed from reference TRBV15 and TRBJ1-4, reads DAMVIQNPRYQVTQFGKPVTLSCSQTLNHNVMYWYQQKSSQAPKLLFHYYDKDFNNEADTPDNFQSRRPNTSFCFLDIRSPGLGDTAMYLCATSKGQGEFEKLFFGSGTQLSVL.

This clone was observed a single time. The gene calls are TRBV5-4 and TRBJ2-7; 7 nucleotides align to TRBD2. This CDR3 has 14 residues. V trimming: 3 bases; J trimming: 3 bases; junction bases outside the gene matches: 6. Germline V gene lookup returns CDR1 SGHNT and CDR2 YYREEE (reference sequence). The CDR3 DNA follows: TGTGCCAGCAGCTCAGGACTAGGGGTCTACGAGCAGTACTTC. Protein product: CASSSGLGVYEQYF. The variable domain in full, with the rest retrieved from reference TRBV5-4 and TRBJ2-7, is ETGVTQSPTHLIKTRGQQVTLRCSSQSGHNTVSWYQQALGQGPQFIFQYYREEENGRGNFPPRFSGLQFPNYSSELNVNALELDDSALYLCASSSGLGVYEQYFGPGTRLTVT.

There are a few counts of this clone. The chain carries TRBV27 and TRBJ1-1; D is perhaps TRBD1 (5 bases). The ends were cut back, 5 bases at V and 1 base at J, with 20 bases in the middle. The CDR3 has 17 residues. Germline loops: CDR1 MNHEY, CDR2 SMNVEV (reference sequence). The CDR3 nucleotides are TGTGCCAGCAGTCCCTCTTGGTTGGAGGGGTCGAACACTGAAGCTTTCTTT. Protein: CASSPSWLEGSNTEAFF.

The chain couples TRBV4-3 to TRBJ1-2, with D perhaps TRBD1 (5 bases). Germline V lookup: CDR1 LGHNA, CDR2 YSLEER. The CDR3 has 16 residues. V was clipped by 0 bases and J by 8 bases, with 19 bases between them. The CDR3 spells CASSQDTGVPVGGYTF. CDR3 DNA sequence: TGCGCCAGCAGCCAAGATACGGGGGTCCCCGTGGGAGGCTACACCTTC.

V gene TRBV30 combines with J gene TRBJ1-1; 8 bases are a match to TRBD1. The CDR3 runs to 12 residues. Germline values: CDR1 GTSNPN, CDR2 SVGIG (reference sequence). V dropped 8 bases and J dropped 2; count of bases not matched to a gene: 4. The CDR3 DNA reads as TGTGCCGGGGACAGGAGAAACACTGAAGCTTTCTTT. This translates into CAGDRRNTEAFF.

The chain recombines TRBV30 with TRBJ2-7; 9 bases agree with TRBD1. This CDR3 contains 13 residues. The V gene's germline CDR1 is GTSNPN and CDR2 SVGIG (reference sequence). The junction had 4 bases not matched to a gene; V was cut back by 2 bases and J by 5 bases. CDR3 DNA: TGTGCCTGGAGTTGGGGGACAGGGAACGAGCAGTACTTC. This translates into CAWSWGTGNEQYF.

The rearrangement uses TRBV5-1 and TRBJ1-5; possibly TRBD1 for D (6 bases). V lost 7 bases and J lost 0, with 8 bases in between. Germline loops: CDR1 SGHRS, CDR2 YFSETQ. The CDR3 consists of 13 residues. CDR3 residues: CASYRDSNQPQHF. Here the CDR3 DNA reads TGCGCCAGCTACAGGGATAGCAATCAGCCCCAGCATTTT.

The chain employs TRBV3-1 (or the pseudogene TRBV3-2) and TRBJ1-6, with TRBD1 identical over 7 bases. CDR3 length: 15 amino acids. Germline-derived CDR1 and CDR2 are LGHDT and YNNKEL (reference sequence). The V gene end was trimmed by 3 bases and the J gene end by 5 bases; junction bases not matched to a gene: 4. The CDR3 nucleotides read TGTGCCAGCAGCCAGACAGGGTCTGATAATTCACCCCTCCACTTT. Amino acid sequence: CASSQTGSDNSPLHF.

This clone showed up just once. This chain joins TRBV5-1 and TRBJ2-2; TRBD2 matches 11 bases. This CDR3 is 16 amino acids long. Germline assignment: CDR1 SGHRS and CDR2 YFSETQ. V lost 0 bases, J lost 6 bases, and 4 bases stayed unmatched. CDR3 residues: CASSLDVLAGAGELFF. CDR3 in DNA: TGCGCCAGCAGCTTGGATGTACTAGCGGGAGCCGGGGAGCTGTTTTTT.

The V call is TRBV29-1, the J call TRBJ2-5, with D perhaps TRBD1 (6 bases). The CDR3 is 12 residues long. Trimming took 5 bases from V and 5 from J, leaving 12 bases between them. Germline CDR1 reads SQVTM; CDR2 reads ANQGSEA. In DNA, the CDR3 is TGCAGCGTTTCCCCAGGGGAGGAGACCCAGTACTTC. This sequence encodes CSVSPGEETQYF. Together with reference TRBV29-1 and TRBJ2-5, the CDR3 gives the full variable domain: SAVISQKPSRDICQRGTSLTIQCQVDSQVTMMFWYRQQPGQSLTLIATANQGSEATYESGFVIDKFPISRPNLTFSTLTVSNMSPEDSSIYLCSVSPGEETQYFGPGTRLLVL.

This sequence joins TRBV7-2 and TRBJ2-7; 7 bases are shared with TRBD2. In germline, CDR1 is SGHTA, CDR2 FQGNSA. CDR3 size: 14 residues. The V gene end was trimmed by 5 bases and the J gene end by 7 bases; junction bases not matched to a gene: 11. The DNA of the CDR3 is TGTGCCAGCAGCCCGAAGGGAGGGGTGGGGGAGCAGTACTTC. Its protein product is CASSPKGGVGEQYF.